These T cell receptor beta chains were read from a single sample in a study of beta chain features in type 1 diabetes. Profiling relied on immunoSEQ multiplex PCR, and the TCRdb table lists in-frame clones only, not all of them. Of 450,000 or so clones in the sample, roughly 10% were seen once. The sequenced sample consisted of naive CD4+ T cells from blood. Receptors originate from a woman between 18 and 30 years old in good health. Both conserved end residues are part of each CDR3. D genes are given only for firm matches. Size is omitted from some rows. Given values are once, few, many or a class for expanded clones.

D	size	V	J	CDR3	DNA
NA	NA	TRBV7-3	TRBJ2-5	CASSQNGGETQYF	TGTGCCAGCAGTCAGAATGGGGGCGAGACCCAGTACTTC
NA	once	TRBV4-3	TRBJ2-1	CASSQRGRENEQFF	TGCGCCAGCAGCCAACGGGGTAGGGAGAATGAGCAGTTCTTC
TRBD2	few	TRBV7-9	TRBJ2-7	CASSSLAGAYEQYF	TGTGCCAGCAGCTCTCTAGCGGGAGCCTACGAGCAGTACTTC
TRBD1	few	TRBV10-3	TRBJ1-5	CAISVQGAGQPQHF	TGTGCCATCAGTGTACAGGGGGCAGGTCAGCCCCAGCATTTT
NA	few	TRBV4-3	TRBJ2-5	CASSPFHRDKYQETQYF	TGCGCCAGCAGCCCCTTCCACCGGGACAAGTACCAAGAGACCCAGTACTTC
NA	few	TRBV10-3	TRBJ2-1	CAISLGLYNEQFF	TGTGCCATCAGTCTGGGGCTTTACAATGAGCAGTTCTTC
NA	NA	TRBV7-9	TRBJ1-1	CASSLRGASTEAFF	TGTGCCAGCAGCTTAAGAGGGGCCAGCACTGAAGCTTTCTTT
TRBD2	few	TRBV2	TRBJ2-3	CATRTSGSSDTQYF	TGTGCCACCAGGACTAGCGGGAGCTCAGATACGCAGTATTTT
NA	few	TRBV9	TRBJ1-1	CASSANMNTEAFF	TGTGCCAGCAGCGCCAATATGAACACTGAAGCTTTCTTT
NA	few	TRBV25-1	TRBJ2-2	CASSEMENTGELFF	TGTGCCAGCAGTGAAATGGAGAACACCGGGGAGCTGTTTTTT
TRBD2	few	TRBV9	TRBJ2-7	CASSRTAGTSNHEQYF	TGTGCCAGCAGCCGAACGGCCGGGACTAGCAACCACGAGCAGTACTTC
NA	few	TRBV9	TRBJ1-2	CASSLPMRTQDGYTF	TGTGCCAGCAGCCTCCCGATGAGGACACAGGATGGCTACACCTTC
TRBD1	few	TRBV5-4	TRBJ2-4	CASSSDRVAKNIQYF	TGTGCCAGCAGCTCCGACAGGGTTGCCAAAAACATTCAGTACTTC
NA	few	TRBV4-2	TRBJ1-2	CASSQERDGYGYTF	TGTGCCAGCAGCCAAGAAAGGGACGGCTATGGCTACACCTTC
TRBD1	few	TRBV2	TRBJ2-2	CASEWTGTGELFF	TGTGCCAGCGAATGGACAGGGACCGGGGAGCTGTTTTTT
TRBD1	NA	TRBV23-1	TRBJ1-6	CASSPRQGSNSPLHF	TGCGCCAGCAGTCCCCGACAGGGGAGTAATTCACCCCTCCACTTT
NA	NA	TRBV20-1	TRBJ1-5	CSAIAIGPQHF	TGCAGTGCTATAGCAATAGGCCCCCAGCATTTT
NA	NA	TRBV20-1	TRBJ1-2	CSASPGVTF	TGCAGTGCTAGTCCAGGGGTGACCTTC
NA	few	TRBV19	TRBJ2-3	CASSVIGSGTDTQYF	TGTGCCAGTAGTGTCATAGGGTCTGGCACAGATACGCAGTATTTT
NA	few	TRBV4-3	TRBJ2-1	CASSQLGYNEQFF	TGCGCCAGCAGCCAATTAGGGTACAATGAGCAGTTCTTC
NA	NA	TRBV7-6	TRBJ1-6	CASSLTPGSDSPLHF	TGTGCCAGCAGCCTCACACCAGGGTCGGATTCACCCCTCCACTTT
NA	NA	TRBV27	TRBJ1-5	CASSPRAVSNQPQHF	TGTGCCAGCAGCCCCCGGGCGGTTAGCAATCAGCCCCAGCATTTT
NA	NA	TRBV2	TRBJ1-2	CASSPFGLTGYGYTF	TGTGCCAGCAGCCCTTTCGGACTCACCGGCTATGGCTACACCTTC
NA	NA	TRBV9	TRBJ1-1	CASSPQRQITSEAFF	TGTGCCAGCAGCCCTCAACGACAGATTACCTCTGAAGCTTTCTTT
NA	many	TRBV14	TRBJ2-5	CASGPGETQYF	TGTGCCAGCGGACCCGGGGAGACCCAGTACTTC
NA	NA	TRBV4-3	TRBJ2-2	CASSRRTETNTGELFF	TGCGCCAGCAGCCGGCGGACGGAAACGAACACCGGGGAGCTGTTTTTT
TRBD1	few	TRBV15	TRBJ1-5	CATSRQGGNQPQHF	TGTGCCACCAGCAGACAGGGGGGCAATCAGCCCCAGCATTTT
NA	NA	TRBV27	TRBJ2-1	CASSLRSGQGIYNEQFF	TGTGCCAGCAGTTTAAGGTCTGGGCAGGGAATCTACAATGAGCAGTTCTTC
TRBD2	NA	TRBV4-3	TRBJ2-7	CASSQDLGGLGREQYF	TGCGCCAGCAGCCAAGATCTGGGGGGACTAGGTCGCGAGCAGTACTTC
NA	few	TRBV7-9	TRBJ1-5	CASSLGGRQPQHF	TGTGCCAGCAGCTTGGGGGGGCGTCAGCCCCAGCATTTT
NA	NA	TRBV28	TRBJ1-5	CASSFSTGQPQHF	TGTGCCAGCAGTTTTAGTACAGGTCAGCCCCAGCATTTT
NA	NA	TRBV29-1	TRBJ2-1	CSVEGGSSYNEQFF	TGCAGCGTTGAGGGGGGAAGCTCCTACAATGAGCAGTTCTTC
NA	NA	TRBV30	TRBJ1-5	CAWSVAGGNQPQHF	TGTGCCTGGAGTGTAGCGGGTGGGAATCAGCCCCAGCATTTT
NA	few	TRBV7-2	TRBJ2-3	CASSRSPGDTQYF	TGTGCCAGCAGTCGTTCTCCGGGGGATACGCAGTATTTT
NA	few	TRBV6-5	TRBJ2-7	CASSYYIGAYEQYF	TGTGCCAGCAGTTACTATATCGGAGCCTACGAGCAGTACTTC
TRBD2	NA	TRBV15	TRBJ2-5	CATSRRSGGRQETQYF	TGTGCCACCAGCAGAAGGAGCGGGGGTCGGCAAGAGACCCAGTACTTC
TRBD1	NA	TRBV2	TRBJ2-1	CASRLTGGNEQFF	TGTGCCAGCAGGTTAACAGGGGGCAATGAGCAGTTCTTC
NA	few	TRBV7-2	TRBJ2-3	CASSLAGVADTQYF	TGTGCCAGCAGCTTAGCGGGAGTAGCAGATACGCAGTATTTT